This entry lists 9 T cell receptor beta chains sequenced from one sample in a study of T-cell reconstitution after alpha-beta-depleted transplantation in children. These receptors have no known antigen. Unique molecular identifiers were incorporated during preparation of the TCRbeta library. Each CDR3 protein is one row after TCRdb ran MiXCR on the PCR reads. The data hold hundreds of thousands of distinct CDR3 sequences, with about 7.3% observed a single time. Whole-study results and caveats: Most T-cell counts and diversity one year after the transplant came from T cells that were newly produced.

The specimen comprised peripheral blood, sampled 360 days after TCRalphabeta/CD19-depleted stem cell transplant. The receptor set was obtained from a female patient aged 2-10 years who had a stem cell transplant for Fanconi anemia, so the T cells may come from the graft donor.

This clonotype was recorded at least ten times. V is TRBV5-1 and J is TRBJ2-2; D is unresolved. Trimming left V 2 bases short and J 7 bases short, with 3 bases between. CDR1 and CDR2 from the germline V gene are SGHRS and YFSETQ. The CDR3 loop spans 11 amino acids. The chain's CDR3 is CASSFNGELFF. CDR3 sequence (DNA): TGCGCCAGCAGCTTTAACGGGGAGCTGTTTTTT.

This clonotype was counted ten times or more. In nucleotides, the CDR3 is TGCAGTGCACCTGGGACTAGCGGGGTTGGGGAGCAGTTCTTC. It codes for CSAPGTSGVGEQFF. V is TRBV20-1 and J is TRBJ2-1; 13 nucleotides line up with TRBD2. The J segment lost 10 bases and the V segment lost 6 bases, leaving 9 bases of the junction unmatched. This CDR3 comprises 14 residues. CDR1 and CDR2 from the germline V gene are DFQATT and SNEGSKA (reference sequence).

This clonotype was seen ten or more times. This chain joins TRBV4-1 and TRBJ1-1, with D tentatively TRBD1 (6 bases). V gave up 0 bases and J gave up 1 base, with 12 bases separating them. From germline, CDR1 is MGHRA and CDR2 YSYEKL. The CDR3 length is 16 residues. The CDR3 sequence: CASSQDDRWWNTEAFF. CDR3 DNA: TGCGCCAGCAGCCAAGACGACAGGTGGTGGAACACTGAAGCTTTCTTT.

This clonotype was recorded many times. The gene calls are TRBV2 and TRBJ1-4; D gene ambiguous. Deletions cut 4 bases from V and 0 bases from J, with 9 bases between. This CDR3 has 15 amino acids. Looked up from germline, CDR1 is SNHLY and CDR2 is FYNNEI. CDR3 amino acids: CASSAQQATNEKLFF. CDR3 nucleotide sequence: TGTGCCAGCAGTGCCCAACAAGCAACTAATGAAAAACTGTTTTTT.

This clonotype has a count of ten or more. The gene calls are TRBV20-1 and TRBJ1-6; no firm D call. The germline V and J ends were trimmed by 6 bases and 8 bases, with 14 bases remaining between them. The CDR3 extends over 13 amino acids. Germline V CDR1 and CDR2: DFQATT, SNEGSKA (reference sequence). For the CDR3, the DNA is TGCAGTGCGTGGCAGGTTGAAGATTCACCCCTCCACTTT. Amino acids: CSAWQVEDSPLHF.

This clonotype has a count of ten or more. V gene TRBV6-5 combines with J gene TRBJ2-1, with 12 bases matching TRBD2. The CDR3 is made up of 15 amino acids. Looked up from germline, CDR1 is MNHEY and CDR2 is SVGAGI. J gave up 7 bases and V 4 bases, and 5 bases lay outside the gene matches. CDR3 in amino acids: CASSFLAGGPNEQFF. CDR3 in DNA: TGTGCCAGCAGTTTCCTAGCGGGGGGGCCAAATGAGCAGTTCTTC.

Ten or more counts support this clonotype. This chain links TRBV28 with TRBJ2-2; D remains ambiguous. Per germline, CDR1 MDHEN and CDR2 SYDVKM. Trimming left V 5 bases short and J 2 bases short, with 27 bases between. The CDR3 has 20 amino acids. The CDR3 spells CASSPTEKTIVLNNTGELFF. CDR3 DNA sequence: TGTGCCAGCAGTCCGACTGAGAAAACTATTGTTCTTAATAACACCGGGGAGCTGTTTTTT.

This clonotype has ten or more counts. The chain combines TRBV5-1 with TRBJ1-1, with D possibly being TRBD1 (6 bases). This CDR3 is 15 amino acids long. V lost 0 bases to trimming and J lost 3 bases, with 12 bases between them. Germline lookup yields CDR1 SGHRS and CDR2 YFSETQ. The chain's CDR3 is CASSLAPGVDTEAFF. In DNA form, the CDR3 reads TGCGCCAGCAGCTTGGCCCCAGGGGTCGACACTGAAGCTTTCTTT.

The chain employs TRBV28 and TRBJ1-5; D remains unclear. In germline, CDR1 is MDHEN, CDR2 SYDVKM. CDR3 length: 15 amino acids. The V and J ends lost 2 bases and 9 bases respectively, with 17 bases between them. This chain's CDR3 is CASSLGRARIRPQHF. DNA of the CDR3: TGTGCCAGCAGTTTAGGGCGGGCTAGAATCAGGCCCCAGCATTTT.